This TCR beta chain was sequenced for a study of blood T cell repertoires in COVID-19. The overall study: Specimens from acute and convalescent COVID-19 originated in the United States, Italy and Spain. T cells, B-cell-depleted T cells, or PBMCs supplied cDNA or gDNA.

Authors' processing steps: Amplification of reference gene primers was used by the study to estimate nucleated cell counts. This table comes from immunoSEQ multiplex PCR, and its TCRdb copy is limited to in-frame clones, with some not included. The V and J calls and the clone size are those of that table, but D and trimming were determined from the DNA. The data show 100,000 to 150,000 clones, over 60% seen once. This clone showed up just a few times. This TCR was recovered from a woman aged 70-85 years with acute or convalescent COVID-19. Sequenced sample: peripheral blood.

The CDR3 loop reads CASSPGPNEKLFF. CDR3 sequence (DNA): TGTGCCAGCTCACCAGGCCCAAATGAAAAACTGTTTTTT. The chain couples TRBV18 to TRBJ1-4; unclear D gene. Looked up from germline, CDR1 is KGHSH and CDR2 is LQKENI. The V end lost 2 bases, the J end lost 5 bases, and 6 bases lay between the germline ends. CDR3 size: 13 residues. Full variable domain (remainder filled in from reference TRBV18 and TRBJ1-4): NAGVMQNPRHLVRRRGQEARLRCSPMKGHSHVYWYRQLPEEGLKFMVYLQKENIIDESGMPKERFSAEFPKEGPSILRIQQVVRGDSAAYFCASSPGPNEKLFFGSGTQLSVL.